This T cell receptor beta chain was captured by sequencing in a study of OX40 agonist ivuxolimab in advanced cancers. For the study at large: Patients treated during dose escalation were battling hepatocellular carcinoma, melanoma, renal cell or head and neck cancer. Findings of the study overall: In the expanded peripheral T cells, antigen specificity was never determined.

The CDR3 spans 18 residues. Unmatched junction bases numbered 13, after V lost 4 bases and J lost 3 bases. Per germline, CDR1 SGHRS and CDR2 YFSETQ. Some clones are missing from TCRdb's copy, which holds only in-frame ones; the method was immunoSEQ multiplex PCR. The sample lists 20,000 to 25,000 clones; 70% to 90% were seen once. Points on this clone: The antigen remains unidentified.

The sequence came from an adult with an advanced solid tumor such as melanoma, head and neck, liver or kidney cancer. The starting material was CD4+ or CD8+ T cells sorted from blood, obtained in a trial of the OX40 agonist ivuxolimab. The V call is TRBV5-1, the J call TRBJ2-1, with 10 bases identical to TRBD2. The CDR3: CASSPRRTSGDYYNEQFF. CDR3 bases: TGCGCCAGCAGCCCCCGCCGTACTAGCGGGGATTACTACAATGAGCAGTTCTTC.